Below are 11 T cell receptor beta chains sequenced from a single sample in a study of molecular identifiers for immune sequencing clone quantification (dated by TCRdb to 2016 to 2018). The library was built by means of PCR. The sequencer was a NextSeq 500. Clones were called with MiXCR by TCRdb after fastp trimmed the public reads at Q25, and only in-frame beta chains were retained. When rows share a CDR3 protein, they turn into one entry using the most common DNA and genes. In all, the sample holds hundreds of thousands of distinct CDR3 sequences, and roughly 23% of those were seen once. The top ten hold about 0.78% of the sample. The sequencing sample was made of naive CD8+ T cells from blood, with Jurkat cell RNA spiked in. The cell subset or site label of this sample denotes: FACS-sorted CD8+CD4-CCR7+CD45RA+ naive T cells. These receptors came from a human donor in good health. Some libraries in this study had Jurkat cell RNA spiked in.

This clonotype was seen at least ten times. The chain recombines TRBV7-2 with TRBJ1-5; 7 bases agree with TRBD1. Germline assignment: CDR1 SGHTA and CDR2 FQGNSA. Trimming cost V 4 bases and J 6 bases; bases outside gene matches: 12. CDR3 length equals 16 residues. The CDR3 sequence is CASSSATGPASQPQHF. CDR3 nucleotides: TGTGCCAGCAGCTCCGCGACAGGGCCAGCGTCTCAGCCCCAGCATTTT.

A few counts support this clonotype. This chain links TRBV19 with TRBJ2-7; TRBD2 matches 11 bases. The trim removed 4 bases at V and 3 bases at J, leaving 2 bases unmatched. Germline V gene data show CDR1 as LNHDA and CDR2 as SQIVND (reference sequence). CDR3 length: 14 amino acids. CDR3 nucleotides: TGTGCCAGTAGTACTAGCGGGAGGTTCTACGAGCAGTACTTC. Translation gives CASSTSGRFYEQYF.

A note on this clonotype: The junction does not match germline at one end; this may be a read error. The chain has TRBV4-3 and TRBJ2-7; 7 bases align to TRBD2. This CDR3 has 16 amino acids. Germline V gives CDR1 LGHNA, CDR2 YSLEER. As DNA, the CDR3 is TGCGCCAGCAGCCAAGGACGGGGCGGGGGAACCTACGCGCAGTACTTC. Its protein is CASSQGRGGGTYAQYF.

The V and J genes are TRBV9 and TRBJ1-3, with D perhaps TRBD1 (6 bases). V was pared by 3 bases and J by 3 bases, with 10 bases between. This CDR3 spans 14 amino acids. The germline V gene has CDR1 SGDLS and CDR2 YYNGEE. The CDR3 loop is CASSAGQIGNTIYF. The CDR3 DNA sequence: TGTGCCAGCAGCGCCGGACAGATTGGAAACACCATATATTTT.

In this sample, this clonotype turned up a few times. The J gene is TRBJ2-3, the V gene TRBV19; D unclear. Germline V gene sequence: CDR1 LNHDA, CDR2 SQIVND (reference sequence). CDR3 size: 12 residues. V was cut by 5 bases and J by 6 bases, with 9 bases left in between. The chain's CDR3 is CASSDGMDTQYF. Here the CDR3 DNA reads TGTGCCAGTAGTGATGGGATGGATACGCAGTATTTT.

The J gene is TRBJ2-2, the V gene TRBV5-3; 12 nucleotides agree with TRBD2. TRBV5-3 is recorded as an ORF, its role being uncertain. There are 16 residues in the CDR3. The V gene end was trimmed by 8 bases and the J gene end by 5 bases; junction bases not matched to a gene: 10. CDR3 coding DNA: TGTGCCAGCAGCACGACTAGCGGGAGTCTTACCGGGGAGCTGTTTTTT. Translating it yields CASSTTSGSLTGELFF.

The chain carries TRBV4-3 and TRBJ2-5, with D possibly TRBD2 on 6 matching bases. Germline V gene lookup returns CDR1 LGHNA and CDR2 YSLEER. This CDR3 contains 15 residues. V was shortened by 0 bases and J by 3 bases, with 11 bases between the two germline ends. The CDR3 region is CASSQDLGREETQYF. The CDR3, as DNA: TGCGCCAGCAGCCAAGATCTCGGGAGAGAAGAGACCCAGTACTTC.

Concerning this clonotype itself: Since the CDR3 does not end with the conserved phenylalanine or tryptophan, this likely comes from a read error. This chain links TRBV7-9 with TRBJ1-5, with 7 bases that match TRBD1. The CDR3 loop spans 17 amino acids. Trimming cost V 1 base and J 0 bases; bases outside gene matches: 6. Germline CDR1 SEHNR, CDR2 FQNEAQ (reference sequence). As DNA, the CDR3 is TGTGCCAGCAGCTTAGGGGGACAGCAGTATAGCAATCAGCCCCAGCATTTG. Its protein is CASSLGGQQYSNQPQHL.

This clonotype was seen repeatedly, ten times or more. This sequence joins TRBV27 and TRBJ1-2, with 7 bases aligning to TRBD1. From germline, CDR1 is MNHEY and CDR2 SMNVEV (reference sequence). V shed 5 bases and J 3 bases; nucleotides not matched to a gene: 6. The CDR3 loop spans 14 amino acids. The CDR3 loop reads CASSAQTGYYGYTF. CDR3 DNA: TGTGCCAGCAGTGCCCAGACAGGGTACTATGGCTACACCTTC.

This clonotype has ten or more counts. The rearrangement uses TRBV5-1 and TRBJ2-7; TRBD1 aligns across 7 bases. Germline assignment: CDR1 SGHRS and CDR2 YFSETQ. The CDR3 spans 14 residues. V shed 2 bases, J shed 0 bases, and the junction held 2 bases outside the gene matches. The CDR3 DNA follows: TGCGCCAGCAGCTTTGACAGGGTCTCCTACGAGCAGTACTTC. Its translation is CASSFDRVSYEQYF.

This clonotype was detected many times. The chain carries TRBV28 and TRBJ2-5; D is uncertain. The CDR3 sequence is 13 residues long. Trimming took 4 bases from V and 5 from J, leaving 11 bases between them. Germline V gene sequence: CDR1 MDHEN, CDR2 SYDVKM. The CDR3, as DNA: TGTGCCAGCAGTTCAGAGTTAACGGAGACCCAGTACTTC. Protein sequence: CASSSELTETQYF.